Below, one T cell receptor (beta chain) is given with its context. No antigen is known for it. The record originates from a study of chemoradiotherapy in HPV16-positive cancers. Study-level results: The functional HPV-specific definition rests on just a couple of HPV16-positive patients.

Germline V gene sequence: CDR1 SEHNR, CDR2 FQNEAQ (reference sequence). The CDR3 is made up of 16 amino acids. Trimming took 1 base from V and 4 from J; bases not matched to a gene: 3. TCRdb's table, derived via immunoSEQ multiplex PCR, lists solely in-frame clones and lacks some. The table shows more than 10,000 clones, with 89% occurring only once. The chain couples TRBV7-9 to TRBJ2-2; TRBD1 agrees at 10 bases. This sequence originates from a human donor with HPV-associated anogenital cancer. The material was blood, obtained from a patient who underwent chemoradiotherapy. The CDR3 loop reads CASSLGQGAGTGELFF. The CDR3, as DNA: TGTGCCAGCAGCTTAGGACAGGGGGCCGGCACCGGGGAGCTGTTTTTT.